Listed below are T cell receptor beta chains from one sample, sequenced in a study of blood T cell repertoires in COVID-19. The method was immunoSEQ multiplex PCR; TCRdb's version includes in-frame clones alone and lacks a portion of them. The sample lists approximately 270,000 clones, approximately 90% occurring once. The sequenced sample was peripheral blood. These receptor sequences come from a man aged 25 to 45 with acute or convalescent COVID-19. The CDR3 runs from the conserved cysteine through the conserved F or W. D genes are given only for firm matches. Size tells how often a clone was seen (once, few, many) or the class of an expanded clone, and some rows leave it out.

CDR3aa: CAVRNTGELFF
CDR3nt: TGTGCCGTTCGGAACACCGGGGAGCTGTTTTTT
j_gene: TRBJ2-2
d_gene: NA
abundance: NA
v_gene: TRBV2

CDR3aa: CASSASGTSYEQYF
CDR3nt: TGTGCCAGCAGCGCTAGCGGGACATCCTACGAGCAGTACTTC
j_gene: TRBJ2-7
d_gene: TRBD2
abundance: few
v_gene: TRBV7-3

CDR3aa: CASSLLGGTSDQPQHF
CDR3nt: TGTGCCAGCAGCTTGTTGGGCGGGACCTCTGATCAGCCCCAGCATTTT
j_gene: TRBJ1-5
d_gene: NA
abundance: once
v_gene: TRBV5-6

CDR3aa: CSVTSGQGWGNDEQYF
CDR3nt: TGCAGCGTTACATCGGGACAGGGGTGGGGTAATGACGAGCAGTACTTC
j_gene: TRBJ2-7
d_gene: TRBD1
abundance: NA
v_gene: TRBV29-1

CDR3aa: CASSDEAGTTYEQYF
CDR3nt: TGTGCCAGCAGTGACGAAGCCGGGACAACCTACGAGCAGTACTTC
j_gene: TRBJ2-7
d_gene: NA
abundance: NA
v_gene: TRBV6-4

CDR3aa: CASSDPGHAGYNEKLFF
CDR3nt: TGTGCCAGCAGTGACCCGGGACATGCGGGCTATAATGAAAAACTGTTTTTT
j_gene: TRBJ1-4
d_gene: NA
abundance: NA
v_gene: TRBV6-1

CDR3aa: CASSELGRWTVTDTQYF
CDR3nt: TGTGCCAGCAGTGAATTAGGCCGTTGGACTGTCACAGATACGCAGTATTTT
j_gene: TRBJ2-3
d_gene: NA
abundance: NA
v_gene: TRBV25-1

CDR3aa: CAWGPGQGVSPLHF
CDR3nt: TGTGCCTGGGGACCGGGACAGGGAGTGTCACCCCTCCACTTT
j_gene: TRBJ1-6
d_gene: TRBD1
abundance: NA
v_gene: TRBV30

CDR3aa: CASSLTRDRLDTIYF
CDR3nt: TGCGCCAGCAGCTTGACTCGGGACAGGTTAGACACCATATATTTT
j_gene: TRBJ1-3
d_gene: TRBD1
abundance: NA
v_gene: TRBV5-1

CDR3aa: CASSQTTGWSTDTQYF
CDR3nt: TGTGCCAGCAGCCAAACAACAGGGTGGAGCACAGATACGCAGTATTTT
j_gene: TRBJ2-3
d_gene: NA
abundance: NA
v_gene: TRBV3-1/TRBV3-2

CDR3aa: CSVEGTSGRLDEQFF
CDR3nt: TGCAGCGTGGAAGGGACTAGCGGGAGATTGGATGAGCAGTTCTTC
j_gene: TRBJ2-1
d_gene: TRBD2
abundance: NA
v_gene: TRBV29-1

CDR3aa: CASSQEPGSDTQYF
CDR3nt: TGTGCCAGCAGCCAAGAACCGGGGAGCGATACGCAGTATTTT
j_gene: TRBJ2-3
d_gene: NA
abundance: NA
v_gene: TRBV4-2

CDR3aa: CSVHRAYGYTF
CDR3nt: TGCAGTGTCCACAGGGCCTATGGCTACACCTTC
j_gene: TRBJ1-2
d_gene: NA
abundance: NA
v_gene: TRBV20-1

CDR3aa: CAAGSSYNSPLHF
CDR3nt: TGTGCAGCGGGGAGCTCCTATAATTCACCCCTCCACTTT
j_gene: TRBJ1-6
d_gene: NA
abundance: NA
v_gene: TRBV6-5

CDR3aa: CASSARWEPGSNTIYF
CDR3nt: TGTGCCAGCAGCGCCCGGTGGGAGCCGGGAAGTAACACCATATATTTT
j_gene: TRBJ1-3
d_gene: NA
abundance: NA
v_gene: TRBV9

CDR3aa: CASSLAGTGGGGTEAFF
CDR3nt: TGTGCCAGCAGCTTAGCTGGGACAGGGGGCGGGGGCACTGAAGCTTTCTTT
j_gene: TRBJ1-1
d_gene: TRBD1
abundance: NA
v_gene: TRBV13

CDR3aa: CASSKRQIRANYGYTF
CDR3nt: TGTGCCAGCTCGAAGCGGCAGATCCGGGCTAACTATGGCTACACCTTC
j_gene: TRBJ1-2
d_gene: NA
abundance: NA
v_gene: TRBV11-2

CDR3aa: CATQRGQTFTPLHF
CDR3nt: TGTGCCACTCAGAGGGGACAGACGTTTACTCCCCTCCACTTT
j_gene: TRBJ1-6
d_gene: TRBD1
abundance: NA
v_gene: TRBV6-5

CDR3aa: CASSLSVEGINGTQYF
CDR3nt: TGTGCCAGCAGTTTATCTGTGGAGGGAATAAATGGTACGCAGTATTTT
j_gene: TRBJ2-3
d_gene: NA
abundance: NA
v_gene: TRBV28

CDR3aa: CASSYLHAWRGAVGTQYF
CDR3nt: TGTGCCAGCAGTTATCTTCATGCGTGGCGGGGGGCCGTGGGGACCCAGTACTTC
j_gene: TRBJ2-5
d_gene: TRBD2
abundance: NA
v_gene: TRBV6-2/TRBV6-3

CDR3aa: CAWKDGLGAEAFF
CDR3nt: TGTGCCTGGAAGGATGGCTTAGGGGCTGAAGCTTTCTTT
j_gene: TRBJ1-1
d_gene: NA
abundance: NA
v_gene: TRBV30

CDR3aa: CASSSLIAVPYGYTF
CDR3nt: TGTGCCAGCAGCTCTTTAATAGCAGTACCCTATGGCTACACCTTC
j_gene: TRBJ1-2
d_gene: NA
abundance: NA
v_gene: TRBV7-9